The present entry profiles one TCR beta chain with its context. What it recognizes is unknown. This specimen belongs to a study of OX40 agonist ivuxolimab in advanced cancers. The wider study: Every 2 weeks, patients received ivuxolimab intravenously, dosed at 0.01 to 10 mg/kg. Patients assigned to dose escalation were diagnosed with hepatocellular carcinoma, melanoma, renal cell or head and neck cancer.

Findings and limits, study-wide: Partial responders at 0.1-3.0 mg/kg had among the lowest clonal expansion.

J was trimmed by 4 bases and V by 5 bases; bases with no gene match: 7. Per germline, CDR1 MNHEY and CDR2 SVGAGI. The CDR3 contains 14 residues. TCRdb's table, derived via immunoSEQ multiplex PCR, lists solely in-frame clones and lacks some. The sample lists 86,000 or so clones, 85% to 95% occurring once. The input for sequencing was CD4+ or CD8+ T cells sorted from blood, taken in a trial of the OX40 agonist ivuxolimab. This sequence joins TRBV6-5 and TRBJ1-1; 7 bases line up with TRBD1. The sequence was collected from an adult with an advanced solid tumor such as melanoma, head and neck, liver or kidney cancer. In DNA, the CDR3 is TGTGCCAGCAGTCGCACCTACAGGGGCACTGAAGCTTTCTTT. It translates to CASSRTYRGTEAFF.